One sample yielded the 7 T cell receptor beta chains listed below, sequenced in a study of cytomegalovirus exposure and HLA in healthy donors (dated by TCRdb to between 2016 and 2019). The library was generated by the immunoSEQ multiplex PCR assay. For the multiplex PCR, a mixture combining 60 forward primers for TCR Vbeta segments and 13 reverse primers for TCR Jbeta segments was used. The table was pulled from immuneACCESS by TCRdb, which kept in-frame rearrangements only. Such tables lose some clones; where checked, under half of the loss comes from unresolved V genes, and the rest has no known cause. The sample table shows roughly 140,000 clones, and less than 9.5% are seen once. Clones ranked in the top ten supply around 1.9% of the sample. The source material was PBMCs. The receptors derive from a male donor in good health and CMV-seronegative.

The chain carries TRBV19 and TRBJ1-5; D not resolved. This CDR3 comprises 18 residues. The germline V gene has CDR1 LNHDA and CDR2 SQIVND (reference sequence). Trimming pared 6 bases from V and 6 bases from J, leaving 27 bases between. Here the CDR3 DNA reads TGTGCCAGTAGCCGATTGAGACTCGGTTCCAAGTCGAGTCAGCCCCAGCATTTT. Protein: CASSRLRLGSKSSQPQHF. Full variable domain (outside the CDR3, taken from reference TRBV19 and TRBJ1-5): DGGITQSPKYLFRKEGQNVTLSCEQNLNHDAMYWYRQDPGQGLRLIYYSQIVNDFQKGDIAEGYSVSREKKESFPLTVTSAQKNPTAFYLCASSRLRLGSKSSQPQHFGDGTRLSIL.

This clone was seen a handful of times. This CDR3 is CASRGVMNTEAFF. CDR3 in DNA: TGCGCCAGCAGGGGAGTAATGAACACTGAAGCTTTCTTT. This rearrangement joins TRBV5-1 to TRBJ1-1, with D hard to call. V was clipped by 5 bases and J by 0 bases, with 8 bases between them. CDR3 size: 13 residues. Germline V CDR1 and CDR2: SGHRS, YFSETQ.

This clone was counted between two and nine times. This chain links TRBV4-2 with TRBJ2-2; TRBD1 matches at 7 bases. The germline CDR1 and CDR2 sequences are LGHNA and YNFKEQ. This CDR3 is 15 amino acids long. V lost 1 base to trimming and J lost 7 bases; unmatched junction nucleotides: 6. CDR3 coding DNA: TGTGCCAGCAGCCAAGGAGACAGGGAAGGCGGGGAGCTGTTTTTT. As protein: CASSQGDREGGELFF.

This clone showed up just a few times. CDR3 region: CAWSVAGASTEAFF. CDR3 sequence (DNA): TGTGCCTGGAGTGTAGCAGGGGCTAGCACTGAAGCTTTCTTT. This chain connects TRBV30 to TRBJ1-1, with D tentatively TRBD1 (6 bases). V lost 0 bases to trimming and J lost 4 bases, with 12 bases between them. CDR1 GTSNPN and CDR2 SVGIG come from the germline V gene (reference sequence). This CDR3 has 14 amino acids.

This clone was detected a few times. The genes are TRBV6-7 and TRBJ1-2; D perhaps matches TRBD1 (6 bases). TRBV6-7 is sorted into the ORF group, with uncertain function. The V end lost 2 bases, the J end lost 8 bases, and 18 bases lay between the germline ends. The CDR3 is 15 amino acids. As DNA, the CDR3 is TGTGCCAGCAGTTACGCGGGGGAAACAGGGAAGGGCTACACCTTC. Translation: CASSYAGETGKGYTF.

This chain connects TRBV30 to TRBJ1-5; 7 nucleotides agree with TRBD1. The junction had 9 bases not matched to a gene; V was cut back by 2 bases and J by 5 bases. The CDR3 spans 15 residues. The germline CDR1 and CDR2 sequences are GTSNPN and SVGIG (reference sequence). The CDR3 nucleotides are TGTGCCTGGAGTATAGGGGACAGCCGCTATCAGCCCCAGCATTTT. Residues: CAWSIGDSRYQPQHF.

V and J are TRBV7-2 and TRBJ2-5, with D possibly being TRBD1 (5 bases). Trimming shortened V by 5 bases and J by 2 bases, and 15 bases separated the two germline ends. This CDR3 is built from 15 residues. The V gene's germline CDR1 is SGHTA and CDR2 FQGNSA. In DNA form, the CDR3 reads TGTGCCAGCAGCCCCCAGTGGGGCCTACAAGAGACCCAGTACTTC. This translates into CASSPQWGLQETQYF.